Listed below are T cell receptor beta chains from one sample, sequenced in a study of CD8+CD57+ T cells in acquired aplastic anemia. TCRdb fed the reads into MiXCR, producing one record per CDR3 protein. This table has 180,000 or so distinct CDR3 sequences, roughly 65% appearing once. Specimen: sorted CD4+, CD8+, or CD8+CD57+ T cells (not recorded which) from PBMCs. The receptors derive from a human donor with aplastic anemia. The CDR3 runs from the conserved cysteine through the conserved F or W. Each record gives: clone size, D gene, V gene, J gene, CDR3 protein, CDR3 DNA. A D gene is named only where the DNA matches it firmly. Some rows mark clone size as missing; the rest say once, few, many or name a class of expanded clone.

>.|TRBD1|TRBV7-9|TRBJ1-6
CASSPSAGGYNSPLHF
TGTGCCAGCAGCCCGTCGGCAGGGGGCTATAATTCACCCCTCCACTTT
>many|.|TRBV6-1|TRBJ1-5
CASSEALGAVKPQHF
TGTGCCAGCAGTGAAGCGCTGGGGGCGGTGAAGCCCCAGCATTTT
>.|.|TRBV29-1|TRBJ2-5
CSVDVRQKQETQYF
TGCAGCGTTGACGTCAGACAAAAGCAAGAGACCCAGTACTTC
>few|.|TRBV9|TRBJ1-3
CASSGDGNTIYF
TGTGCCAGCAGCGGCGATGGAAACACCATATATTTT
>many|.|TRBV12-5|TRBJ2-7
CASGLVGKDPYEQYF
TGTGCTAGTGGTTTGGTAGGAAAGGACCCCTACGAGCAGTACTTC
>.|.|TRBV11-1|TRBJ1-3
CASSLLGNSGNTIYF
TGTGCCAGCAGCTTACTCGGGAACTCTGGAAACACCATATATTTT
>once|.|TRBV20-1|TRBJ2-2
CSVREPNTGELFF
TGCAGTGTACGGGAACCGAACACCGGGGAGCTGTTTTTT
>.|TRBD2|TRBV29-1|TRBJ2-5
CSVERTRSSGGVETQYF
TGCAGCGTTGAAAGGACGAGATCGAGCGGGGGAGTGGAGACCCAGTACTTC
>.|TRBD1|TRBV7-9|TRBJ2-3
CASSPRDSYTDTQYF
TGTGCCAGCAGCCCCCGGGACAGTTACACAGATACGCAGTATTTT
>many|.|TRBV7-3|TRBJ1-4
CASSLWVPNEKLFF
TGTGCCAGCAGCTTATGGGTACCGAATGAAAAACTGTTTTTT
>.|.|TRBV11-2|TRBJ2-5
CASSFGAGLQETQYF
TGTGCCAGCAGCTTCGGGGCAGGCCTACAAGAGACCCAGTACTTC
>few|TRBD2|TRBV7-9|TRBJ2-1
CASSAGLAEPESAYNEQFF
TGTGCCAGCAGCGCTGGACTAGCGGAACCCGAGAGCGCCTACAATGAGCAGTTCTTC
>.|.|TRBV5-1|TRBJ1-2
CASSLDPITNYGYTF
TGCGCCAGCAGCTTGGATCCGATAACTAACTATGGCTACACCTTC
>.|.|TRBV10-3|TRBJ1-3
CAIRDKGSSGNTTYF
TGTGCCATCAGGGACAAGGGGAGCTCTGGAAACACCACATATTTT
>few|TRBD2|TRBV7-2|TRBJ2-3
CASSYGGATDTQYF
TGTGCCAGCAGCTACGGGGGGGCGACAGATACGCAGTATTTT
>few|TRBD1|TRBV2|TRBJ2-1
CASRADRGSYNEQFF
TGTGCCAGCAGGGCGGACAGGGGCTCCTACAATGAGCAGTTCTTC
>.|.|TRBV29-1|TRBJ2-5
CSVEGGLETQYF
TGCAGCGTTGAAGGGGGGCTAGAGACCCAGTACTTC
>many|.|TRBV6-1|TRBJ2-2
CASRYQRAFANTGELFF
TGTGCCAGCCGTTACCAGCGGGCTTTCGCGAACACCGGGGAGCTGTTTTTT